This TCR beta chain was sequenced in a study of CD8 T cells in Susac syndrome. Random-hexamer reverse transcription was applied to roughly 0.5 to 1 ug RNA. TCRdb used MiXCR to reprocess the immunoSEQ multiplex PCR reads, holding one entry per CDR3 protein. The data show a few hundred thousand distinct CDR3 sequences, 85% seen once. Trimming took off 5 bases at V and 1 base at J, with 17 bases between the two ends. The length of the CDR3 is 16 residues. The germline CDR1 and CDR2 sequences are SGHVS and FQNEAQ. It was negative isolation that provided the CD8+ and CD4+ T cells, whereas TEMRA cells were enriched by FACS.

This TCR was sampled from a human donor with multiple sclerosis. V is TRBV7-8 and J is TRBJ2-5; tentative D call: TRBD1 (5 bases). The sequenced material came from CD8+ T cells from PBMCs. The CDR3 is CASSPISPGFQETQYF. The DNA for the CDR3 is TGTGCCAGCAGCCCAATATCGCCAGGGTTCCAAGAGACCCAGTACTTC.